This passage covers 19 T cell receptor beta chains from one sample sequenced in a study of beta chain features in type 1 diabetes. Sequencing targeted expressed TCRB transcripts, as all isolated RNA had been reverse transcribed. Only in-frame clones appear in the TCRdb table, and some are missing; sequencing was by immunoSEQ multiplex PCR. The sample consists of a few hundred thousand clones, about 16% of them appearing once. Input material: naive CD4+ T cells from blood. The receptors derive from a woman aged 18-35 years in good health.

The genes are TRBV15 and TRBJ2-1, with D perhaps TRBD2 (6 bases). The germline gives CDR1 LNHNV, CDR2 YYDKDF (reference sequence). V was shortened by 1 base and J by 3 bases, with 13 bases between the two germline ends. The CDR3 loop spans 16 amino acids. In DNA, the CDR3 is TGTGCCACCAGCAGAGGTGGAGGGGTAAGCTACAATGAGCAGTTCTTC. Its translation is CATSRGGGVSYNEQFF.

This clone was detected only a few times. V and J are TRBV18 and TRBJ1-2, with a tentative D call TRBD1 (5 bases). The CDR3 runs to 18 residues. V lost 1 base and J lost 4, with 22 bases in between. Germline loops: CDR1 KGHSH, CDR2 LQKENI. Here the CDR3 reads CASSPQLREFIGSYGYTF. As DNA, the CDR3 is TGTGCCAGCTCACCACAACTCAGGGAGTTCATCGGGAGCTATGGCTACACCTTC.

The J gene is TRBJ1-4, the V gene TRBV30; TRBD1 agrees at 8 bases. Unmatched junction bases numbered 2, after V lost 0 bases and J lost 2 bases. This CDR3 region has 15 residues. Germline CDR1 and CDR2: GTSNPN and SVGIG (reference sequence). The CDR3 bases are TGTGCCTGGAGTGTACGGGACAGGACTAATGAAAAACTGTTTTTT. Translation: CAWSVRDRTNEKLFF. The full variable domain, rest sourced from reference TRBV30 and TRBJ1-4, is SQTIHQWPATLVQPVGSPLSLECTVEGTSNPNLYWYRQAAGRGLQLLFYSVGIGQISSEVPQNLSASRPQDRQFILSSKKLLLSDSGFYLCAWSVRDRTNEKLFFGSGTQLSVL.

The chain uses TRBV30 and TRBJ2-7; D is unresolved. The V end lost 1 base, the J end lost 4 bases, and 8 bases lay between the germline ends. Looked up from germline, CDR1 is GTSNPN and CDR2 is SVGIG (reference sequence). This CDR3 region has 12 residues. The CDR3 is CAWSATGYEQYF. The CDR3 nucleotides are TGTGCCTGGAGTGCCACTGGTTACGAGCAGTACTTC.

Only a few counts were recorded for this clone. The gene calls are TRBV29-1 and TRBJ2-7, with 9 bases fitting TRBD2. After removal of 0 bases from V and 2 bases from J, the junction contained 8 bases not matched to a gene. CDR1 is SQVTM and CDR2 is ANQGSEA in the germline V gene. There are 16 residues in the CDR3. The CDR3 DNA sequence: TGCAGCGTTGAAGATCAAGTCAGCGGGGGGCCCTACGAGCAGTACTTC. Translation gives CSVEDQVSGGPYEQYF.

Only a few counts were recorded for this clone. The V and J genes are TRBV29-1 and TRBJ2-7; 7 bases line up with TRBD1. Per the germline V gene, CDR1 is SQVTM and CDR2 is ANQGSEA. This CDR3 has 14 amino acids. V was clipped by 4 bases and J by 6 bases; unmatched bases: 12. CDR3: CSVVGQAKGVEQYF. The CDR3 nucleotides read TGCAGCGTTGTTGGACAGGCAAAAGGAGTCGAGCAGTACTTC.

V is TRBV5-1 and J is TRBJ1-1; 7 bases agree with TRBD1. This CDR3 is built from 14 residues. Germline V gene lookup returns CDR1 SGHRS and CDR2 YFSETQ. V was clipped by 3 bases and J by 1 base; unmatched bases: 3. The CDR3 spells CASSSGTANTEAFF. In DNA, the CDR3 is TGCGCCAGCAGCTCGGGGACAGCGAACACTGAAGCTTTCTTT.

This clone came up a few times. The V and J genes are TRBV15 and TRBJ2-3, with TRBD2 matching over 10 bases. The CDR3 sequence is 16 residues long. V lost 8 bases, J lost 2 bases, and 10 bases stayed unmatched. Per the germline V gene, CDR1 is LNHNV and CDR2 is YYDKDF (reference sequence). The CDR3 DNA follows: TGTGCCACCGGAACGGGACTAGCGCTCTACACAGATACGCAGTATTTT. Translating gives CATGTGLALYTDTQYF. Complete variable domain (other parts from reference TRBV15 and TRBJ2-3): DAMVIQNPRYQVTQFGKPVTLSCSQTLNHNVMYWYQQKSSQAPKLLFHYYDKDFNNEADTPDNFQSRRPNTSFCFLDIRSPGLGDTAMYLCATGTGLALYTDTQYFGPGTRLTVL.

The chain has TRBV7-2 and TRBJ1-5; D is perhaps TRBD1 (5 bases). There are 14 residues in the CDR3. The V gene's germline CDR1 is SGHTA and CDR2 FQGNSA. V lost 5 bases and J 6 bases, leaving 14 bases between the germline ends. The CDR3 sequence is CASSVQGLSQPQHF. The CDR3 bases are TGTGCCAGCAGCGTTCAGGGTTTAAGTCAGCCCCAGCATTTT.

This clone was counted between two and nine times. The rearrangement uses TRBV11-1 and TRBJ2-2; D uncertain. V was clipped by 3 bases and J by 0 bases, with 11 bases between them. CDR1 and CDR2 (germline): SGHAT, FQDESV (reference sequence). The CDR3 runs to 16 residues. This chain's CDR3 is CASSLTPGANTGELFF. CDR3 coding DNA: TGTGCCAGCAGCTTGACTCCTGGCGCGAACACCGGGGAGCTGTTTTTT.

The genes are TRBV4-3 and TRBJ2-3, with D possibly TRBD2 on 5 matching bases. The CDR3 has 18 residues. Germline CDR1 reads LGHNA; CDR2 reads YSLEER. Trimming removed 0 bases at V and 5 bases at J, with 21 bases between. CDR3 DNA: TGCGCCAGCAGCCAAGATAGGATAACCGGGCGGAGCGGAGATACGCAGTATTTT. This encodes CASSQDRITGRSGDTQYF.

V usage is TRBV18 and J usage is TRBJ1-1, with D uncertain. V lost 3 bases to trimming and J lost 4 bases, with 9 bases between them. Germline V gene sequence: CDR1 KGHSH, CDR2 LQKENI. CDR3 length: 13 residues. This CDR3 reads CASSPPSSTEAFF. The CDR3 nucleotides are TGTGCCAGCTCACCCCCTAGTTCCACTGAAGCTTTCTTT. Variable domain in full (rest from reference TRBV18 and TRBJ1-1): NAGVMQNPRHLVRRRGQEARLRCSPMKGHSHVYWYRQLPEEGLKFMVYLQKENIIDESGMPKERFSAEFPKEGPSILRIQQVVRGDSAAYFCASSPPSSTEAFFGQGTRLTVV.

This clone was seen more than once but under ten times. V and J are TRBV28 and TRBJ2-7; tentatively, D is TRBD2 (5 bases). In germline, CDR1 is MDHEN, CDR2 SYDVKM. V gave up 8 bases and J gave up 1 base, with 15 bases separating them. The CDR3 contains 14 residues. The CDR3 DNA reads TGTGCCAGCGGGCTTGGAGGAGGTTCCTACGAGCAGTACTTC. Amino acids: CASGLGGGSYEQYF.

This clone was picked up a small number of times. The CDR3 sequence is CASSLQVGTEAFF. Written as DNA, the CDR3 is TGTGCCAGCAGTTTACAGGTGGGCACTGAAGCTTTCTTT. This chain uses TRBV28 with TRBJ1-1; D remains unclear. V was cut by 2 bases and J by 4 bases, with 8 bases left in between. Looked up from germline, CDR1 is MDHEN and CDR2 is SYDVKM. The CDR3 is 13 residues long.

This clone was counted a few times. The chain employs TRBV6-5 and TRBJ2-5, with a tentative D call TRBD1 (5 bases). V was shortened by 2 bases and J by 2 bases, with 6 bases between the two germline ends. The CDR3 is 13 residues long. From germline, CDR1 is MNHEY and CDR2 SVGAGI. This chain's CDR3 is CASSYQGQETQYF. The CDR3 DNA follows: TGTGCCAGCAGTTACCAGGGTCAAGAGACCCAGTACTTC.

This clone was seen more than once but under ten times. This rearrangement joins TRBV30 to TRBJ2-4; 12 bases fit TRBD2. The CDR3 runs 17 residues. The V gene's germline CDR1 is GTSNPN and CDR2 SVGIG (reference sequence). The ends lost 0 bases at V and 9 bases at J; junction bases unmatched: 12. CDR3 sequence (DNA): TGTGCCTGGAGTGTATATGGCCTAGCGGGAGGGTGGCGCATTCAGTACTTC. Its translation is CAWSVYGLAGGWRIQYF.

The CDR3 loop reads CASGLLDSVTDTQYF. CDR3 sequence (DNA): TGTGCCAGCGGACTCCTAGATTCGGTCACAGATACGCAGTATTTT. The chain joins TRBV6-5 to TRBJ2-3, with D possibly matching TRBD2 (5 bases). V dropped 8 bases and J dropped 2 bases, with 17 bases sitting between them. The CDR3 totals 15 residues. Germline-derived CDR1 and CDR2 are MNHEY and SVGAGI.

V is TRBV30 and J is TRBJ1-3; D is uncertain. Trimming stripped 1 base from V and 0 bases from J, with 13 bases between. This CDR3 region has 16 residues. Germline CDR1 is GTSNPN and CDR2 is SVGIG (reference sequence). The CDR3 here is CAWSGRNSFSGNTIYF. In nucleotides, the CDR3 is TGTGCCTGGAGTGGTCGGAACAGTTTCTCTGGAAACACCATATATTTT.

This clone was detected only a few times. V usage is TRBV15 and J usage is TRBJ2-3; tentative D call: TRBD1 (6 bases). This CDR3 has 16 amino acids. Germline lookup yields CDR1 LNHNV and CDR2 YYDKDF (reference sequence). Trimming pared 5 bases from V and 6 bases from J, leaving 21 bases between. The CDR3 DNA sequence: TGTGCCACCAGCGGCGCCGACAGGCTAATGAGGGATACGCAGTATTTT. It yields the protein CATSGADRLMRDTQYF.